These 23 T cell receptor beta chains came from one sample sequenced in a study of early T cells in non-severe SARS-CoV-2 infection. TCRdb recomputed calls from the 5' RACE reads with MiXCR, one row per CDR3 protein. This table has about 68,000 distinct CDR3 sequences, approximately 10% appearing once. The sample consisted of whole blood. The receptors here all came from an adult who was a healthcare worker with PCR-confirmed SARS-CoV-2 infection or an uninfected control (not recorded which).

This clonotype was observed a few times. The CDR3 nucleotides are TGTGCCAGCCAACCGACCGGGGCCAACGTCCTGACTTTC. Encoded protein: CASQPTGANVLTF. The gene calls are TRBV18 and TRBJ2-6; no reliable D call. Trimming pared 8 bases from V and 4 bases from J, leaving 9 bases between. CDR1 and CDR2 (germline): KGHSH, LQKENI. The CDR3 length is 13 residues.

This clonotype was seen only a few times. The J gene is TRBJ2-2, the V gene TRBV6-2 or TRBV6-3; D is unresolved. The CDR3 is 14 residues long. Germline CDR1 and CDR2: MNHEY and SVGEGT. V was trimmed by 11 bases and J by 0 bases, leaving 13 bases between them. CDR3 sequence reads: CAGKQRSNTGELFF. CDR3 nucleotide sequence: TGTGCCGGAAAGCAGCGATCGAACACCGGGGAGCTGTTTTTT.

Ten or more counts support this clonotype. The J gene is TRBJ2-4, the V gene TRBV18, with D perhaps TRBD2 (6 bases). Trimming shortened V by 0 bases and J by 0 bases, and 12 bases separated the two germline ends. Germline CDR1 reads KGHSH; CDR2 reads LQKENI. The CDR3 runs 17 residues. CDR3 in DNA: TGTGCCAGCTCACCACCTTGGACTAACCTAGCCAAAAACATTCAGTACTTC. It specifies CASSPPWTNLAKNIQYF.

In this sample, this clonotype turned up a few times. This rearrangement joins TRBV7-3 to TRBJ2-2, with D possibly matching TRBD2 (5 bases). The CDR3 has 14 residues. Looked up from germline, CDR1 is SGHTA and CDR2 is FQGTGA. Trimming cost V 5 bases and J 1 base, with 8 bases left between them. The CDR3 loop is CASSPRGNTGELFF. As DNA, the CDR3 is TGTGCCAGCAGCCCACGGGGGAACACCGGGGAGCTGTTTTTT.

This clonotype has more than one count but fewer than ten. The rearrangement uses TRBV7-7 and TRBJ2-1, with 11 bases aligning to TRBD2. Per germline, CDR1 SSHAT and CDR2 FNYEAQ (reference sequence). The V gene end was trimmed by 6 bases and the J gene end by 6 bases; junction bases not matched to a gene: 16. The CDR3 consists of 18 residues. As DNA, the CDR3 is TGTGCCAGCAGGTCAACTCTAGCGGGAGGAGTTTATATCAATGAGCAGTTCTTC. Translation: CASRSTLAGGVYINEQFF.

This clonotype was seen ten or more times. The J gene is TRBJ2-1, the V gene TRBV28; no clear D gene. Germline V gives CDR1 MDHEN, CDR2 SYDVKM. The ends were cut back, 2 bases at V and 0 bases at J, with 8 bases in the middle. The CDR3 sequence is 15 residues long. The CDR3 DNA follows: TGTGCCAGCAGTTTACTGAAAAGCTCCTACAATGAGCAGTTCTTC. This codes for CASSLLKSSYNEQFF.

V and J are TRBV20-1 and TRBJ2-7; 9 nucleotides match TRBD2. The CDR3 length is 17 residues. CDR1 DFQATT and CDR2 SNEGSKA come from the germline V gene (reference sequence). The ends lost 3 bases at V and 6 bases at J; junction bases unmatched: 18. The CDR3 DNA sequence: TGCAGTGCTAGCCCAGGGGGAAAAGGTAGCGGGAGCTTCGAGCAGTACTTC. Protein: CSASPGGKGSGSFEQYF.

This clonotype was counted at least ten times. The chain uses TRBV5-1 and TRBJ2-3; no firm D call. V shed 0 bases and J shed 6 bases, with 8 bases lying between them. The CDR3 has 13 residues. Germline CDR1 is SGHRS and CDR2 is YFSETQ. The CDR3 loop reads CASSLVVRDTQYF. The CDR3 region has the DNA TGCGCCAGCAGCTTGGTCGTGCGCGATACGCAGTATTTT.

This clonotype appeared many times. The chain uses TRBV2 and TRBJ2-7; TRBD1 aligns across 7 bases. The CDR3 consists of 15 residues. Trimming removed 10 bases from V and 2 bases from J; junction bases left unmatched: 14. Germline V CDR1 and CDR2: SNHLY, FYNNEI. CDR3 DNA sequence: TGTGCCACCAAATCGACAGGGATAGTCACCTACGAGCAGTACTTC. It codes for CATKSTGIVTYEQYF.

The rearrangement links TRBV10-3 to TRBJ2-7; 11 positions agree with TRBD1. This CDR3 comprises 16 residues. Germline V gene lookup returns CDR1 ENHRY and CDR2 SYGVKD. With 6 bases clipped from V and 3 bases from J, the junction kept 10 bases outside the gene matches. Here the CDR3 DNA reads TGTGCCATCAGGACAAGCCCGGGACAGGGGGGCTACGAGCAGTACTTC. Protein sequence: CAIRTSPGQGGYEQYF.

The chain couples TRBV19 to TRBJ2-4; D perhaps matches TRBD2 (5 bases). The V end was cut by 7 bases, the J end by 1 base, with 11 bases between. Germline V gene sequence: CDR1 LNHDA, CDR2 SQIVND (reference sequence). CDR3 size: 14 residues. Here the CDR3 DNA reads TGTGCCAGTACTGGAGGCGCGGCCAAAAACATTCAGTACTTC. Amino acid sequence: CASTGGAAKNIQYF.

There are many counts of this clonotype. The V gene is TRBV27, the J gene TRBJ2-5; 8 bases are shared with TRBD2. Germline V CDR1 and CDR2: MNHEY, SMNVEV (reference sequence). The J segment lost 2 bases and the V segment lost 10 bases, leaving 15 bases of the junction unmatched. This CDR3 region has 16 residues. The CDR3 sequence is CATAPGLEAGQETQYF. In DNA form, the CDR3 reads TGTGCCACCGCCCCGGGACTAGAGGCGGGACAAGAGACCCAGTACTTC.

This clonotype has at least ten counts. This chain connects TRBV2 to TRBJ2-2; 11 bases are shared with TRBD2. CDR1 and CDR2 (germline): SNHLY, FYNNEI. V shed 6 bases, J shed 6 bases, and the junction held 9 bases outside the gene matches. The CDR3 contains 16 residues. CDR3 protein: CASSETSGVYPGELFF. In DNA form, the CDR3 reads TGTGCCAGCAGCGAGACTAGCGGGGTTTACCCCGGGGAGCTGTTTTTT.

This clonotype was detected a few times. The V gene is TRBV7-8, the J gene TRBJ2-1; 10 nucleotides match TRBD2. This CDR3 spans 15 amino acids. The germline gives CDR1 SGHVS, CDR2 FQNEAQ. The ends lost 1 base at V and 9 bases at J; junction bases unmatched: 6. The DNA of the CDR3 is TGTGCCAGCAGCTTAGATGCTAGCGGGAGAGGTGAGCAGTTCTTC. As protein: CASSLDASGRGEQFF. Drawing the rest from reference TRBV7-8 and TRBJ2-1, the complete variable domain is GAGVSQSPRYKVAKRGQDVALRCDPISGHVSLFWYQQALGQGPEFLTYFQNEAQLDKSGLPSDRFFAERPEGSVSTLKIQRTQQEDSAVYLCASSLDASGRGEQFFGPGTRLTVL.

This clonotype was seen at least ten times. This chain links TRBV4-1 with TRBJ2-1; D remains unclear. V was trimmed by 1 base and J by 7 bases, leaving 17 bases between them. The CDR3 length is 16 residues. CDR1 and CDR2 (germline): MGHRA, YSYEKL. In DNA, the CDR3 is TGCGCCAGCAGCCAAGCGGGCGGCCCCAGTTTTAATGAGCAGTTCTTC. It codes for CASSQAGGPSFNEQFF.

This clonotype was detected only a few times. The CDR3 DNA follows: TGTGCCAGCAGCCCGACAGGGGGAAGTGAGCAGTTCTTC. Its translation is CASSPTGGSEQFF. The chain is built from TRBV7-8 and TRBJ2-1, with 9 positions matching TRBD1. The V segment lost 5 bases and the J segment 9 bases; nucleotides outside the gene matches: 5. Looked up from germline, CDR1 is SGHVS and CDR2 is FQNEAQ. There are 13 residues in the CDR3. Full variable domain (remainder filled in from reference TRBV7-8 and TRBJ2-1): GAGVSQSPRYKVAKRGQDVALRCDPISGHVSLFWYQQALGQGPEFLTYFQNEAQLDKSGLPSDRFFAERPEGSVSTLKIQRTQQEDSAVYLCASSPTGGSEQFFGPGTRLTVL.

The table lists this clonotype with a few counts. The rearrangement joins TRBV11-2 to TRBJ2-1; possibly TRBD1 for D (6 bases). V was cut by 7 bases and J by 9 bases, with 19 bases left in between. There are 14 residues in the CDR3. Germline CDR1 is SGHAT and CDR2 is FQNNGV. CDR3 region: CASKTDPQGGEQFF. For the CDR3, the DNA is TGTGCCAGCAAAACAGACCCCCAAGGGGGTGAGCAGTTCTTC. Drawing the rest from reference TRBV11-2 and TRBJ2-1, the complete variable domain is EAGVAQSPRYKIIEKRQSVAFWCNPISGHATLYWYQQILGQGPKLLIQFQNNGVVDDSQLPKDRFSAERLKGVDSTLKIQPAKLEDSAVYLCASKTDPQGGEQFFGPGTRLTVL.

The rearrangement links TRBV5-5 to TRBJ1-1; D is uncertain. This CDR3 is built from 12 residues. From germline, CDR1 is SGHKS and CDR2 YYEKEE (reference sequence). V was trimmed by 0 bases and J by 10 bases, leaving 10 bases between them. CDR3 region: CASSLDSLRAFF. As DNA, the CDR3 is TGTGCCAGCAGCTTGGACAGCTTGCGAGCTTTCTTT.

This chain joins TRBV20-1 and TRBJ1-5, with TRBD1 identical over 9 bases. J was trimmed by 4 bases and V by 1 base; bases with no gene match: 2. This CDR3 region has 14 residues. Germline loops: CDR1 DFQATT, CDR2 SNEGSKA (reference sequence). CDR3 sequence: CSARVTGGNQPQHF. The CDR3 DNA sequence: TGCAGTGCTAGAGTGACAGGGGGTAATCAGCCCCAGCATTTT.

This clonotype has only one observation. The chain is built from TRBV5-4 and TRBJ1-3, with 8 bases aligning to TRBD1. The V and J ends lost 0 bases and 3 bases, in that order; junction bases with no gene match: 2. Germline V CDR1 and CDR2: SGHNT, YYREEE (reference sequence). The length of the CDR3 is 15 residues. The CDR3 here is CASSLGGTGGNTIYF. CDR3 DNA: TGTGCCAGCAGCTTGGGCGGGACAGGTGGAAACACCATATATTTT.

This clonotype was counted between two and nine times. Compared with germline, one end of the junction differs, possibly owing to a read error. This chain connects TRBV10-2 to TRBJ2-1; 8 positions agree with TRBD1. The CDR3 totals 12 residues. In germline, CDR1 is WSHSY, CDR2 SAAADI. CDR3 sequence (DNA): TGCGCCAGCAGTGAAGGAAGGGACAGGAGGAACTTC. Translation: CASSEGRDRRNF.

This chain connects TRBV20-1 to TRBJ1-1; D is possibly TRBD1 (5 bases). Germline V gene sequence: CDR1 DFQATT, CDR2 SNEGSKA (reference sequence). CDR3 length: 11 amino acids. V lost 5 bases and J lost 5, with 9 bases in between. The CDR3 bases are TGCAGTGCTCCCAGGGAAACTGAAGCTTTCTTT. This sequence encodes CSAPRETEAFF.

This chain joins TRBV7-9 and TRBJ2-7; TRBD1 might be the D (6 bases). V was cut by 7 bases and J by 2 bases, with 15 bases left in between. The CDR3 spans 14 residues. The germline CDR1 and CDR2 sequences are SEHNR and FQNEAQ (reference sequence). The CDR3 loop reads CASTQSGQTYEQYF. In nucleotides, the CDR3 is TGTGCCAGCACCCAGTCGGGACAAACCTACGAGCAGTACTTC.